This TCR beta chain appears in the sequencing data of a study of Graves' ophthalmopathy and Graves' hyperthyroidism. RNA served as the template for amplifying TCR beta CDR3 regions. HTBI primers served in a first-round RT-PCR, which a second-round multiplex PCR followed. Using its own MiXCR run on the multiplex PCR reads, TCRdb lists one record per CDR3 protein. This sample has 500,000 to 600,000 distinct CDR3 sequences; less than 45% occur once, and the top ten carry about 4.2%. V was cut by 1 base and J by 11 bases, with 14 bases left in between. Germline V lookup: CDR1 MNHNY, CDR2 SVGAGI (reference sequence). This CDR3 region has 13 residues. This clonotype was seen ten or more times. The antigen is unknown. Patients were left out if they had other autoimmune diseases, uncontrolled infections, pregnancy or lactation. Regarding the study as a whole: Most expanded clonotypes from thyroid (those above 0.001 frequency) were also found in blood.

The specimen was peripheral blood or thyroid tissue (not recorded which). The genes are TRBV6-6 and TRBJ1-1, with D hard to call. This receptor was taken from an adult man with Graves' hyperthyroidism. The CDR3 nucleotides read TGTGCCAGCAGTTACTTCCAAACCAGTTCGGCTTTCTTT. This codes for CASSYFQTSSAFF.